This entry concerns a single T cell receptor beta chain. This entry is derived from a study of blood T cell repertoires in COVID-19. Study summary: Acute and convalescent COVID-19 samples came from the United States, Italy and Spain.

How the authors handled the data: Counts of nucleated cells, estimated from reference gene primer amplification, were obtained. TCRdb's copy holds only in-frame clones and misses some; the assay was immunoSEQ multiplex PCR. The V and J calls and the clone size are those of that table, but D and trimming were determined from the DNA. The sample yields 60,000 to 90,000 clones, 84% seen once. The CDR3 is made up of 16 amino acids. The chain links TRBV21-1 to TRBJ2-5; TRBD1, the D gene given by the table, was not confirmed from the DNA. TRBV21-1 is shown as a pseudogene. The TCR was taken from a man in his fifties or sixties with acute or convalescent COVID-19. The specimen was peripheral blood. The DNA for the CDR3 is TGTGCCAGCAGAAAAACAATACAGGGACGCCAAGAGACCCAGTACTTC. Amino acids: CASRKTIQGRQETQYF.